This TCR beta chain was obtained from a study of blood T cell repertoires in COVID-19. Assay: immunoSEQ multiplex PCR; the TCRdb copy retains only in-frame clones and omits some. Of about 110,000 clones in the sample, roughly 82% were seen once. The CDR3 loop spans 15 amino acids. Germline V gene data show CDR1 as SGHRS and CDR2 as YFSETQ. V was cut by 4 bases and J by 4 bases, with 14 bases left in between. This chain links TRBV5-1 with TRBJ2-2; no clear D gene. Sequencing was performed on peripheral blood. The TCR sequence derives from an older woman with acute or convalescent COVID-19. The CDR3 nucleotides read TGCGCCAGCAGCCTGAGCCTGCCAGGCACCGGGGAGCTGTTTTTT. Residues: CASSLSLPGTGELFF.